This T cell receptor beta chain was found in a study of blood T cell repertoires in COVID-19. Looking at the study overall: Sites across the United States, Italy and Spain contributed samples from acute and convalescent COVID-19. T cells, B-cell-depleted T cells, or PBMCs provided the cDNA or gDNA that served as material.

Germline V gene lookup returns CDR1 MNHEY and CDR2 SVGAGI. Unmatched junction bases numbered 4, after V lost 6 bases and J lost 2 bases. The CDR3 sequence is 14 residues long. The data were produced by immunoSEQ multiplex PCR, yet TCRdb's version contains in-frame clones alone and is incomplete. This sample has around 150,000 clones, with more than 75% found just once. This chain connects TRBV6-5 to TRBJ1-5; 7 bases map to TRBD1. The sequence was obtained from a woman aged 40 to 50 with acute or convalescent COVID-19. Specimen: peripheral blood. CDR3 bases: TGTGCCAGCAGCGACAGGGTTGGCAATCAGCCCCAGCATTTT. Translation: CASSDRVGNQPQHF.